Below are 29 T cell receptor beta chains sequenced from a single sample in a study of blood T cells in healthy people across ages (dated by TCRdb to the mid-2010s). Library generation was performed with 5' RACE. These reads were obtained on an Illumina HiSeq 2500. A second PCR of roughly 7 to 12 cycles was performed with a sample-barcoded 5' primer and a J-beta primer mix. Clones were called with MiXCR by TCRdb after fastp trimmed the public reads at Q25, and only in-frame beta chains were retained. Under each unique CDR3 protein, matching rows form one entry showing the most common genes and DNA. This sample is represented by around 600,000 distinct CDR3 sequences; about 45% of them were singletons. Just under 25% of the sample rests with the top ten. Source material: blood. The origin of the receptors is a man older than 75 in good health.

The J gene is TRBJ2-5, the V gene TRBV3-1; a weak D match, TRBD2 (5 bases). With the DNA end fitting TRBJ2-7 better, the J assignment may be wrong. Germline V gene data show CDR1 as LGHDT and CDR2 as YNNKEL (reference sequence). This CDR3 comprises 13 residues. CDR3 in DNA: TGTGCCAGCAGCGACTGGAGGTCCTACGAGCAGTACTTC. This translates into CASSDWRSYEQYF.

The rearrangement links TRBV10-3 to TRBJ1-1, with D possibly TRBD1 on 5 matching bases. V was pared by 2 bases and J by 1 base, with 14 bases between. The CDR3 is 16 residues long. From germline, CDR1 is ENHRY and CDR2 SYGVKD. This CDR3 reads CAISEPAGRGNTEAFF. The DNA of the CDR3 is TGTGCCATCAGTGAGCCAGCAGGTAGGGGGAACACTGAAGCTTTCTTT.

This clonotype occurred a few times. CDR3 sequence reads: CASSVDGASYNEQFF. CDR3 DNA: TGTGCCAGCAGCGTTGATGGCGCTTCCTACAATGAGCAGTTCTTC. The chain combines TRBV7-2 with TRBJ2-1; D uncertain. Germline CDR1 and CDR2: SGHTA and FQGNSA. The V and J ends lost 5 bases and 1 base respectively, with 12 bases between them. The CDR3 contains 15 residues.

This clonotype was observed a single time. The chain employs TRBV9 and TRBJ1-3; 8 bases map to TRBD1. CDR1 is SGDLS, CDR2 YYNGEE, per germline. Germline trimming cut 1 base from V and 0 bases from J; bases unmatched to any gene: 3. The CDR3 covers 16 residues. CDR3 in amino acids: CASSVHGTGSGNTIYF. In DNA, the CDR3 is TGTGCCAGCAGCGTACACGGGACAGGCTCTGGAAACACCATATATTTT.

The CDR3: CASSLAAGGDNSPLHF. DNA of the CDR3: TGCGCCAGCAGCTTGGCCGCAGGGGGCGATAATTCACCCCTCCACTTT. The chain combines TRBV5-1 with TRBJ1-6; 8 bases map to TRBD1. The CDR3 sequence is 16 residues long. V was pared by 0 bases and J by 5 bases, with 4 bases of the junction left unmatched. The germline gives CDR1 SGHRS, CDR2 YFSETQ. Full variable domain (remainder filled in from reference TRBV5-1 and TRBJ1-6): KAGVTQTPRYLIKTRGQQVTLSCSPISGHRSVSWYQQTPGQGLQFLFEYFSETQRNKGNFPGRFSGRQFSNSRSEMNVSTLELGDSALYLCASSLAAGGDNSPLHFGNGTRLTVT.

This clonotype came up a few times. This chain links TRBV20-1 with TRBJ2-7, with 7 bases fitting TRBD1. Losses at the gene ends were 6 bases for V and 4 bases for J; bases not matched to a gene: 12. CDR3 size: 14 residues. Germline CDR1 is DFQATT and CDR2 is SNEGSKA (reference sequence). The DNA for the CDR3 is TGCAGTGCAACCGGGACAGCTACCGGGTACGAGCAGTACTTC. Translating gives CSATGTATGYEQYF.

The chain uses TRBV6-1 and TRBJ1-1; D remains unclear. CDR1 MNHNS and CDR2 SASEGT come from the germline V gene. The ends were cut back, 6 bases at V and 8 bases at J, with 10 bases in the middle. The CDR3 contains 11 residues. This CDR3 is CASRADTEAFF. The DNA of the CDR3 is TGTGCCAGCAGGGCCGATACGGAAGCTTTCTTT.

The chain joins TRBV20-1 to TRBJ2-1; TRBD2 matches 12 bases. The J call may be wrong; the DNA end is better matched by TRBJ2-7. The germline V gene encodes CDR1 DFQATT and CDR2 SNEGSKA (reference sequence). The length of the CDR3 is 16 residues. The CDR3 region has the DNA TGCAGTGCTAGAGACCCGACTAGCGGGAGTTACAATGAGCAGTACTTC. Protein sequence: CSARDPTSGSYNEQYF.

This clonotype was detected only a few times. The J gene is TRBJ2-3, the V gene TRBV29-1, with 9 bases lining up with TRBD1. The CDR3 is 14 residues long. The V segment lost 7 bases and the J segment 8 bases; nucleotides outside the gene matches: 13. Germline lookup yields CDR1 SQVTM and CDR2 ANQGSEA. DNA of the CDR3: TGCAGCGCTTTTGCAGGACAGGGGACCCTTACGCAGTATTTT. This encodes CSAFAGQGTLTQYF.

The chain couples TRBV27 to TRBJ2-7, with D possibly matching TRBD2 (6 bases). From germline, CDR1 is MNHEY and CDR2 SMNVEV (reference sequence). The V gene lost 6 bases and the J gene lost 5 bases, with 14 bases spanning the gap. The CDR3 spans 13 residues. The CDR3 protein is CASRQLANNEQYF. For the CDR3, the DNA is TGTGCCAGCAGGCAACTAGCTAATAACGAGCAGTACTTC.

The chain joins TRBV29-1 to TRBJ2-7; TRBD2 matches 8 bases. J was trimmed by 7 bases and V by 5 bases; bases with no gene match: 10. Germline CDR1 SQVTM, CDR2 ANQGSEA. CDR3 length equals 13 residues. CDR3 nucleotide sequence: TGCAGCGTTCAGCCAAGCGGGAGTGGTGAGCAGTACTTC. Amino acid sequence: CSVQPSGSGEQYF.

Written as DNA, the CDR3 is TGTGCCAGCAGCCGCCAGGGTGAGCAGTTCTTC. It specifies CASSRQGEQFF. The chain combines TRBV12-3 or TRBV12-4 with TRBJ2-1; possible D gene TRBD1, 5 bases. The CDR3 has 11 amino acids. V was clipped by 6 bases and J by 9 bases, with 9 bases between them.

This clonotype came up a few times. V usage is TRBV20-1 and J usage is TRBJ1-2; 8 nucleotides match TRBD1. With 5 bases clipped from V and 3 bases from J, the junction kept 5 bases outside the gene matches. This CDR3 comprises 13 residues. CDR1 is DFQATT and CDR2 is SNEGSKA in the germline V gene (reference sequence). CDR3 protein: CSAPDREDYGYTF. The CDR3 DNA reads as TGCAGTGCTCCGGACAGGGAGGACTATGGCTACACCTTC.

This clonotype was seen a few times. The CDR3 coding sequence is TGTGCCAGCAGCCCCGGGGGGGCGGGGGCCGTCACTGAAGCTTTCTTT. This gives the protein CASSPGGAGAVTEAFF. The chain links TRBV7-3 to TRBJ1-1; weak D call: TRBD1 (6 bases). CDR1 SGHTA and CDR2 FQGTGA come from the germline V gene. The CDR3 spans 16 residues. Trimming removed 5 bases at V and 4 bases at J, with 20 bases between.

The genes are TRBV7-9 and TRBJ1-2; D is unresolved. Germline-derived CDR1 and CDR2 are SEHNR and FQNEAQ (reference sequence). V lost 1 base and J 4 bases, leaving 19 bases between the germline ends. The length of the CDR3 is 17 residues. DNA for the CDR3: TGTGCCAGCAGCTTAGATGTGGCCTGGACGGGAAGCTATGGCTACACCTTC. Translating gives CASSLDVAWTGSYGYTF. Full variable domain (missing parts from reference TRBV7-9 and TRBJ1-2): DTGVSQNPRHKITKRGQNVTFRCDPISEHNRLYWYRQTLGQGPEFLTYFQNEAQLEKSRLLSDRFSAERPKGSFSTLEIQRTEQGDSAMYLCASSLDVAWTGSYGYTFGSGTRLTVV.

The chain employs TRBV20-1 and TRBJ1-5; D is ambiguous. The CDR3 spans 12 residues. Germline V lookup: CDR1 DFQATT, CDR2 SNEGSKA (reference sequence). V was clipped by 5 bases and J by 0 bases, with 5 bases between them. CDR3: CSAWTSNQPQHF. Here the CDR3 DNA reads TGCAGTGCTTGGACTAGCAATCAGCCCCAGCATTTT.

As for this clonotype: A much bigger clone sits one base away, suggesting this may be a read error. The chain recombines TRBV10-3 with TRBJ2-7; the D is unclear. Germline lookup yields CDR1 ENHRY and CDR2 SYGVKD. The CDR3 sequence is 11 residues long. Between the trimmed V and J ends, which lost 10 bases and 7 bases, there was a span of 14 bases. CDR3 nucleotide sequence: TGTGCCAGCACAGACTCCTGGGAGCAGTACTTC. Amino acids: CASTDSWEQYF.

This chain links TRBV7-2 with TRBJ2-3, with a possible D match to TRBD1 (7 bases). V lost 4 bases and J 10 bases, leaving 21 bases between the germline ends. This CDR3 has 15 amino acids. Germline CDR1 is SGHTA and CDR2 is FQGNSA. CDR3 sequence reads: CASSSGQRVGTAQYF. The CDR3 DNA reads as TGTGCCAGCAGCTCGGGACAGCGGGTCGGGACGGCGCAGTATTTT.

This clonotype was counted a few times. The chain is built from TRBV7-9 and TRBJ2-1; possible D gene TRBD2, 5 bases. The CDR3 contains 13 residues. Germline V lookup: CDR1 SEHNR, CDR2 FQNEAQ (reference sequence). Trimming stripped 1 base from V and 8 bases from J, with 9 bases between. CDR3 protein: CASSLDSGYEQFF. The CDR3 coding sequence is TGTGCCAGCAGCTTAGATTCGGGGTATGAGCAGTTCTTC.

V and J are TRBV7-2 and TRBJ2-3, with D uncertain. The length of the CDR3 is 15 residues. Looked up from germline, CDR1 is SGHTA and CDR2 is FQGNSA. Trimming cost V 5 bases and J 4 bases, with 16 bases left between them. CDR3 sequence reads: CASSIGPHAPDTQYF. The CDR3 nucleotides read TGTGCCAGCAGCATCGGCCCCCATGCACCAGATACGCAGTATTTT.

This clonotype was counted at least ten times. The chain links TRBV6-5 to TRBJ2-3, with 9 bases matching TRBD2. This CDR3 comprises 15 residues. The trim removed 8 bases at V and 4 bases at J, leaving 10 bases unmatched. CDR1 is MNHEY and CDR2 is SVGAGI in the germline V gene. CDR3 residues: CASAGVAGVPDTQYF. The DNA for the CDR3 is TGTGCCAGCGCCGGGGTAGCGGGAGTACCAGATACGCAGTATTTT.

The rearrangement joins TRBV12-3 or TRBV12-4 to TRBJ1-4; 10 positions match TRBD1. V was pared by 4 bases and J by 5 bases, with 10 bases of the junction left unmatched. The CDR3 is 17 residues long. Here the CDR3 DNA reads TGTGCCAGCAGTTCAACGCCTGGGACAGGGGAGAATGAAAAACTGTTTTTT. Translation: CASSSTPGTGENEKLFF.

CDR3 in amino acids: CASSLVAADTGELFF. In DNA, the CDR3 is TGCGCCAGCAGCTTGGTAGCGGCCGACACCGGGGAGCTGTTTTTT. V is TRBV5-1 and J is TRBJ2-2, with a weak D call TRBD2 (6 bases). V was cut by 0 bases and J by 3 bases, with 9 bases left in between. Germline V gene lookup returns CDR1 SGHRS and CDR2 YFSETQ. The length of the CDR3 is 15 residues. The full variable domain, in which reference TRBV5-1 and TRBJ2-2 provide the parts outside the CDR3, is KAGVTQTPRYLIKTRGQQVTLSCSPISGHRSVSWYQQTPGQGLQFLFEYFSETQRNKGNFPGRFSGRQFSNSRSEMNVSTLELGDSALYLCASSLVAADTGELFFGEGSRLTVL.

This clonotype was recorded a few times. The chain combines TRBV6-1 with TRBJ2-6, with TRBD2 as a possible D gene (6 bases). This CDR3 spans 17 amino acids. V lost 6 bases, J lost 3 bases, and 18 bases lay in between. Germline CDR1 reads MNHNS; CDR2 reads SASEGT. The CDR3 region is CASSQLTGVGGANVLTF. The CDR3 region has the DNA TGTGCCAGCAGCCAACTAACGGGGGTGGGTGGGGCCAACGTCCTGACTTTC.

This chain uses TRBV7-2 with TRBJ2-5; TRBD2 matches 7 bases. CDR1 and CDR2 from the germline V gene are SGHTA and FQGNSA. V shed 2 bases and J 1 base; nucleotides not matched to a gene: 7. This CDR3 contains 16 residues. The DNA for the CDR3 is TGTGCCAGCAGCTTAAATTCGGGCGGGGGCCAAGAGACCCAGTACTTC. As protein: CASSLNSGGGQETQYF.

The V and J genes are TRBV7-2 and TRBJ1-2; D unresolved. V lost 5 bases and J 7 bases, leaving 8 bases between the germline ends. CDR1 is SGHTA and CDR2 is FQGNSA in the germline V gene. The CDR3 sequence is 11 residues long. Here the CDR3 reads CASSAMPGYTF. The CDR3 nucleotides read TGTGCCAGCAGCGCTATGCCTGGCTACACCTTC.

The chain employs TRBV20-1 and TRBJ2-3; weak D call: TRBD2 (6 bases). The CDR3 has 13 amino acids. V dropped 6 bases and J dropped 5 bases, with 15 bases sitting between them. Germline loops: CDR1 DFQATT, CDR2 SNEGSKA (reference sequence). CDR3 nucleotides: TGCAGTGCACTCAGTTACGGGAGAGATACGCAGTATTTT. Its translation: CSALSYGRDTQYF.

The chain links TRBV20-1 to TRBJ2-7; 11 bases are a match to TRBD1. V lost 4 bases and J lost 7; bases outside the gene matches: 9. The germline CDR1 and CDR2 sequences are DFQATT and SNEGSKA (reference sequence). The CDR3 covers 14 residues. DNA for the CDR3: TGCAGTGCTACTAAAACCGGGACAGGGGGTGAGCAGTACTTC. This sequence encodes CSATKTGTGGEQYF.

J is TRBJ2-3 and V is TRBV7-9; 11 bases line up with TRBD2. The V gene end was trimmed by 5 bases and the J gene end by 3 bases; junction bases not matched to a gene: 4. Germline V gives CDR1 SEHNR, CDR2 FQNEAQ (reference sequence). This CDR3 has 15 amino acids. The CDR3 region is CASSRLAGTTDTQYF. CDR3 DNA sequence: TGTGCCAGCAGCAGACTAGCGGGAACGACAGATACGCAGTATTTT.